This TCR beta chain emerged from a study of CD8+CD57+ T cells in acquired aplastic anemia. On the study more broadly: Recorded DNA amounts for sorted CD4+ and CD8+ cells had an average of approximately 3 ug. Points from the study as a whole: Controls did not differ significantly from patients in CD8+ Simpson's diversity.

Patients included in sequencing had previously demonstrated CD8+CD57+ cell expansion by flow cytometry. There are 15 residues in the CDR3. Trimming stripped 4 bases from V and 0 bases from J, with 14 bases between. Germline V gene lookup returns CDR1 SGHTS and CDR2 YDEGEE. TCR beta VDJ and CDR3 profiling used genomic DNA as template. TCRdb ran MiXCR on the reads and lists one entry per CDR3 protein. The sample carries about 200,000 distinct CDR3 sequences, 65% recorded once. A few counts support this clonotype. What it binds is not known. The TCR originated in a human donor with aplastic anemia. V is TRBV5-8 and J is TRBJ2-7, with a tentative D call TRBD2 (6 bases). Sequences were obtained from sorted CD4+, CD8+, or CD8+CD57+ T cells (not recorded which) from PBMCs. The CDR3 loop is CASSRPGLASYEQYF. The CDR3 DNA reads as TGTGCCAGCAGCCGTCCGGGACTTGCCTCCTACGAGCAGTACTTC.